Each of the 32 T cell receptor beta chains below was sequenced from the same sample in a study of blood T cell repertoires in COVID-19. Profiled with immunoSEQ multiplex PCR; TCRdb holds only in-frame clones, not every one. The table records 100,000 to 150,000 clones, about 81% of them present only once. The sample was peripheral blood. The receptor set was obtained from a man between 25 and 39 years old with COVID-19, enrolled during active disease.

This rearrangement joins TRBV18 to TRBJ2-5; maybe TRBD2 (5 bases). The V and J ends lost 0 bases and 5 bases respectively, with 10 bases between them. The CDR3 spans 14 residues. Germline CDR1 is KGHSH and CDR2 is LQKENI. The CDR3 nucleotides are TGTGCCAGCTCACCACCGACGGGAAGGGAGACCCAGTACTTC. Its protein product is CASSPPTGRETQYF. Together with reference TRBV18 and TRBJ2-5, the CDR3 gives the full variable domain: NAGVMQNPRHLVRRRGQEARLRCSPMKGHSHVYWYRQLPEEGLKFMVYLQKENIIDESGMPKERFSAEFPKEGPSILRIQQVVRGDSAAYFCASSPPTGRETQYFGPGTRLLVL.

This rearrangement joins TRBV5-1 to TRBJ2-5, with 14 nucleotides matching TRBD2. The CDR3 contains 18 residues. Germline CDR1 SGHRS, CDR2 YFSETQ. V was clipped by 7 bases and J by 4 bases; unmatched bases: 15. CDR3 region: CASHRTGTSGGRTETQYF. Here the CDR3 DNA reads TGCGCCAGCCACCGTACCGGGACTAGCGGGGGCCGCACAGAGACCCAGTACTTC.

CDR3 in amino acids: CASSPREAGYGYTF. Here the CDR3 DNA reads TGTGCCAGCAGTCCCCGGGAGGCAGGCTATGGCTACACCTTC. The V gene is TRBV2, the J gene TRBJ1-2, with D unresolved. Trimming removed 5 bases from V and 4 bases from J, with 14 bases in between. Germline V lookup: CDR1 SNHLY, CDR2 FYNNEI. The CDR3 spans 14 residues.

This chain links TRBV6-4 with TRBJ2-2; 9 bases are a match to TRBD2. Per the germline V gene, CDR1 is MRHNA and CDR2 is SNTAGT. The CDR3 runs 15 residues. The trim removed 0 bases at V and 4 bases at J, leaving 0 bases unmatched. CDR3 sequence: CASSDSSGGTGELFF. CDR3 coding DNA: TGTGCCAGCAGTGACTCTAGCGGGGGCACCGGGGAGCTGTTTTTT.

This rearrangement joins TRBV7-2 to TRBJ1-5, with 12 positions matching TRBD1. The CDR3 extends over 19 amino acids. With 0 bases clipped from V and 5 bases from J, the junction kept 11 bases outside the gene matches. Germline assignment: CDR1 SGHTA and CDR2 FQGNSA. For the CDR3, the DNA is TGTGCCAGCAGCTTAGCATCGTGGGGACAGGGGGCCCGCTATCAGCCCCAGCATTTT. Protein product: CASSLASWGQGARYQPQHF.

Only a few counts were recorded for this clone. V and J are TRBV28 and TRBJ2-6; 7 positions match TRBD1. Unmatched junction bases numbered 6, after V lost 5 bases and J lost 8 bases. The CDR3 is 14 residues long. Germline CDR1 and CDR2: MDHEN and SYDVKM. The CDR3, as DNA: TGTGCCAGCAGTCAAGGGACAGAAACCAACGTCCTGACTTTC. Protein sequence: CASSQGTETNVLTF.

Here the CDR3 reads CASSESTGGNKKLFF. In DNA, the CDR3 is TGTGCCAGCAGTGAATCGACAGGGGGAAATAAAAAACTGTTTTTT. V is TRBV6-1 and J is TRBJ1-4, with 9 positions matching TRBD1. J lost 9 bases, V lost 2 bases, and 7 bases had no gene match. The CDR3 runs to 15 residues. Germline V gives CDR1 MNHNS, CDR2 SASEGT.

V gene TRBV19 combines with J gene TRBJ1-5, with 7 bases lining up with TRBD1. V lost 3 bases to trimming and J lost 1 base; unmatched junction nucleotides: 6. Germline V gene sequence: CDR1 LNHDA, CDR2 SQIVND (reference sequence). The CDR3 totals 16 residues. The CDR3 loop is CASSIEDRVSNQPQHF. DNA for the CDR3: TGTGCCAGTAGTATCGAAGACAGGGTAAGCAATCAGCCCCAGCATTTT.

The chain links TRBV24-1 to TRBJ2-1, with 10 bases matching TRBD2. There are 16 residues in the CDR3. The ends lost 3 bases at V and 6 bases at J; junction bases unmatched: 7. The germline V gene has CDR1 KGHDR and CDR2 SFDVKD. DNA of the CDR3: TGTGCCACCAGTGATCTCAGCGGGAGGGCCGGCAATGAGCAGTTCTTC. This encodes CATSDLSGRAGNEQFF.

This clone has only one observation. The CDR3 reads CATSDNTGSRVETQYF. The CDR3, as DNA: TGTGCCACCAGTGACAATACAGGGAGTCGGGTAGAGACCCAGTACTTC. This sequence joins TRBV24-1 and TRBJ2-5, with D maybe TRBD1 (6 bases). CDR1 and CDR2 (germline): KGHDR, SFDVKD. This CDR3 spans 16 amino acids. Trimming removed 4 bases at V and 4 bases at J, with 18 bases between.

V usage is TRBV29-1 and J usage is TRBJ2-7; 8 bases are a match to TRBD1. The CDR3 covers 12 residues. V dropped 4 bases and J dropped 10; count of bases not matched to a gene: 9. Germline V lookup: CDR1 SQVTM, CDR2 ANQGSEA. CDR3 amino acids: CSVVQTGEVQYF. The CDR3 nucleotides read TGCAGCGTTGTTCAGACAGGGGAAGTCCAGTACTTC.

The rearrangement links TRBV14 to TRBJ2-5; D is possibly TRBD1 (5 bases). Trimming took 2 bases from V and 2 from J, leaving 15 bases between them. Looked up from germline, CDR1 is SGHDN and CDR2 is FVKESK. The CDR3 consists of 16 residues. DNA of the CDR3: TGTGCCAGCAGCCAAATGACAGTTTTGTCGCAAGAGACCCAGTACTTC. It is translated as CASSQMTVLSQETQYF.

Worth noting for this clone: The junction differs from germline at one of its ends, possibly a read error. The chain has TRBV7-7 and TRBJ2-3; D is unclear. CDR3 size: 13 residues. The germline gives CDR1 SSHAT, CDR2 FNYEAQ (reference sequence). In DNA form, the CDR3 reads TGTGCTAGCAGCCAATACATCACAGATACGCAGTATTTT. Its protein product is CASSQYITDTQYF.

This chain connects TRBV21-1 to TRBJ2-7; TRBD1, the table's D call, lacks a check against the DNA. TRBV21-1 counts as a pseudogene. This CDR3 spans 18 amino acids. CDR3 nucleotide sequence: TGTGCCAGCAGCAAAATCCAAACCGGGACAGGCATTTCCTACGAGCAGTACTTC. It yields the protein CASSKIQTGTGISYEQYF.

The V and J genes are TRBV21-1 and TRBJ1-6; TRBD1, as called in the table, went unchecked against the DNA. TRBV21-1 is a pseudogene. This CDR3 region has 16 residues. Here the CDR3 reads CASSKGGQGGNSPLHF. CDR3 DNA sequence: TGTGCCAGCAGCAAAGGGGGACAGGGCGGGAATTCACCCCTCCACTTT.

The chain is built from TRBV9 and TRBJ2-1; TRBD1 might be the D (5 bases). Trimming shortened V by 2 bases and J by 0 bases, and 12 bases separated the two germline ends. CDR1 is SGDLS, CDR2 YYNGEE, per germline. This CDR3 has 16 residues. The DNA of the CDR3 is TGTGCCAGCAGCGTCCTAGACAGTTACTCCTACAATGAGCAGTTCTTC. It encodes CASSVLDSYSYNEQFF.

The genes are TRBV7-3 and TRBJ2-1; possibly TRBD1 for D (5 bases). V was trimmed by 4 bases and J by 9 bases, leaving 19 bases between them. This CDR3 is built from 15 residues. The germline V gene has CDR1 SGHTA and CDR2 FQGTGA. The CDR3 DNA follows: TGTGCCAGCAGCTCCTATCAGGGTTCCGGAAGTGAGCAGTTCTTC. Translating gives CASSSYQGSGSEQFF.

The chain is built from TRBV9 and TRBJ2-1, with 12 bases identical to TRBD2. Germline CDR1 reads SGDLS; CDR2 reads YYNGEE. CDR3 length: 15 amino acids. V dropped 6 bases and J dropped 8; count of bases not matched to a gene: 9. The CDR3 DNA sequence: TGTGCCAGCACCCAGACTAGCGGGAGTTCACATGAGCAGTTCTTC. Protein product: CASTQTSGSSHEQFF. Based on the CDR3 plus reference TRBV9 and TRBJ2-1, the full variable domain is DSGVTQTPKHLITATGQRVTLRCSPRSGDLSVYWYQQSLDQGLQFLIQYYNGEERAKGNILERFSAQQFPDLHSELNLSSLELGDSALYFCASTQTSGSSHEQFFGPGTRLTVL.

This rearrangement joins TRBV24-1 to TRBJ2-1; 7 bases match TRBD2. CDR3 size: 18 residues. The V and J ends lost 2 bases and 7 bases, in that order; junction bases with no gene match: 16. Germline CDR1 KGHDR, CDR2 SFDVKD. Written as DNA, the CDR3 is TGTGCCACCAGTGATTCATCCCTGATCGGGACGGGAGGAAATGAGCAGTTCTTC. Its protein product is CATSDSSLIGTGGNEQFF.

This clone was seen a few times. The CDR3 coding sequence is TGTGCCAGCAGCCAAGATCGGGATCAGCCCCAGCATTTT. Protein product: CASSQDRDQPQHF. The rearrangement uses TRBV3-1 (or the pseudogene TRBV3-2) and TRBJ1-5, with D hard to call. Trimming cost V 0 bases and J 5 bases, with 5 bases left between them. Looked up from germline, CDR1 is LGHDT and CDR2 is YNNKEL (reference sequence). The CDR3 sequence is 13 residues long.

The rearrangement links TRBV23-1 to TRBJ1-5; the match to TRBD1 covers 9 bases. TRBV23-1 is filed as an ORF, its function uncertain. The CDR3 length is 17 residues. Trimming removed 2 bases from V and 0 bases from J; junction bases left unmatched: 5. The CDR3 region has the DNA TGCGCCAGCAGTCAACCCGGGACAGGGTTTAGCAATCAGCCCCAGCATTTT. Translation gives CASSQPGTGFSNQPQHF.

The chain couples TRBV27 to TRBJ1-2; weak D call: TRBD1 (5 bases). The CDR3 is 13 amino acids. V was clipped by 7 bases and J by 5 bases, with 14 bases between them. Germline-derived CDR1 and CDR2 are MNHEY and SMNVEV (reference sequence). The CDR3 reads CASTPGGNYGYTF. The CDR3 DNA reads TGTGCCAGCACCCCGGGGGGAAATTATGGCTACACCTTC.

The chain recombines TRBV12-5 with TRBJ2-3, with 12 positions matching TRBD1. Trimming at V came to 4 bases and at J to 4 bases, leaving 6 bases not matched to a gene. CDR1 and CDR2 from the germline V gene are LGHNT and FRNRAP. The CDR3 contains 16 residues. CDR3 in amino acids: CASGSAGTGGADTQYF. CDR3 sequence (DNA): TGTGCTAGTGGTTCAGCCGGGACAGGGGGCGCAGATACGCAGTATTTT.

The chain is built from TRBV29-1 and TRBJ2-7; a weak D match, TRBD1 (7 bases). There are 14 residues in the CDR3. Germline lookup yields CDR1 SQVTM and CDR2 ANQGSEA. V lost 0 bases, J lost 2 bases, and 11 bases lay in between. CDR3 nucleotide sequence: TGCAGCGTTGAAGACAGGGGGGAAGCCTACGAGCAGTACTTC. Amino acids: CSVEDRGEAYEQYF.

This clone was detected ten times or more. J is TRBJ1-4 and V is TRBV25-1; D is unresolved. Per germline, CDR1 MGHDK and CDR2 SYGVNS. V was pared by 2 bases and J by 6 bases, with 13 bases between. The CDR3 is made up of 15 amino acids. This CDR3 reads CASSERSGFDEKLFF. The CDR3 DNA sequence: TGTGCCAGCAGTGAAAGATCGGGGTTTGATGAAAAACTGTTTTTT.

This chain connects TRBV19 to TRBJ1-2; D might be TRBD1 (6 bases). The CDR3 consists of 15 residues. V lost 7 bases and J lost 3, with 18 bases in between. Germline-derived CDR1 and CDR2 are LNHDA and SQIVND (reference sequence). The CDR3 sequence is CASTPNRDGDYGYTF. The CDR3 coding sequence is TGTGCCAGTACCCCGAACAGGGATGGGGACTATGGCTACACCTTC.

The chain uses TRBV19 and TRBJ2-1; 10 bases match TRBD2. The CDR3 runs 16 residues. The germline gives CDR1 LNHDA, CDR2 SQIVND (reference sequence). J was trimmed by 7 bases and V by 6 bases; bases with no gene match: 12. CDR3 protein: CASSPSGSGRENEQFF. The CDR3 nucleotides read TGTGCCAGTAGCCCTTCCGGGAGCGGGAGGGAGAATGAGCAGTTCTTC.

The chain carries TRBV2 and TRBJ1-2; maybe TRBD1 (6 bases). Trimming cost V 6 bases and J 2 bases, with 22 bases left between them. Germline lookup yields CDR1 SNHLY and CDR2 FYNNEI. The CDR3 extends over 17 amino acids. CDR3 in amino acids: CASRKRQAGQGNYGYTF. The CDR3 DNA sequence: TGTGCCAGCAGAAAAAGACAGGCCGGGCAGGGGAACTATGGCTACACCTTC.

CDR3 sequence: CAWFTSGLITGELFF. The CDR3 nucleotides read TGTGCCTGGTTTACTAGCGGGCTTATCACCGGGGAGCTGTTTTTT. The V call is TRBV30, the J call TRBJ2-2; TRBD2 aligns across 9 bases. The CDR3 consists of 15 residues. CDR1 and CDR2 (germline): GTSNPN, SVGIG (reference sequence). The V segment lost 5 bases and the J segment 4 bases; nucleotides outside the gene matches: 8.

The chain joins TRBV4-2 to TRBJ1-1, with TRBD1 identical over 8 bases. Germline V gene sequence: CDR1 LGHNA, CDR2 YNFKEQ. V trimming: 3 bases; J trimming: 5 bases; junction bases outside the gene matches: 5. The CDR3 consists of 14 residues. The CDR3 nucleotides read TGTGCCAGCAGCCACCCGACAGGGGAGACTGAAGCTTTCTTT. Its translation is CASSHPTGETEAFF.

A single count supports this clone. At one end, the junction sequence differs from germline, possibly due to a read error. The CDR3 nucleotides are TGTGTCAGCAGCCCCGTACTTCGCGGGGAGCTGTTTTTT. Translated: CVSSPVLRGELFF. This chain uses TRBV14 with TRBJ2-2; D remains unclear. Germline V CDR1 and CDR2: SGHDN, FVKESK. The CDR3 contains 13 residues.

This chain connects TRBV5-6 to TRBJ2-3; TRBD2 matches 7 bases. V lost 4 bases, J lost 2 bases, and 7 bases stayed unmatched. Germline lookup yields CDR1 SGHDT and CDR2 YYEEEE. The length of the CDR3 is 15 residues. CDR3 DNA sequence: TGTGCCAGCAGCCCTGGACTAGACCTCACAGATACGCAGTATTTT. Residues: CASSPGLDLTDTQYF.